One and the same sample provided the 13 T cell receptor beta chains below, sequenced in a study of cytomegalovirus exposure and HLA in healthy donors. The study ran its PCR with 60 Vbeta and 13 Jbeta primers. Some clones are missing from TCRdb's copy, which holds only in-frame ones; the method was immunoSEQ multiplex PCR. There are 130,000 or so clones in the sample; roughly three quarters occur only once, and approximately 0.86% lies in the top ten. The sample comprised PBMCs. These receptors all come from a woman in her sixties or seventies in good health and CMV-seronegative.

This chain uses TRBV6-5 with TRBJ1-1; 10 nucleotides line up with TRBD1. The germline gives CDR1 MNHEY, CDR2 SVGAGI. This CDR3 has 14 amino acids. Trimming cost V 6 bases and J 5 bases; bases outside gene matches: 6. The CDR3 is CASSQRTGGTEAFF. For the CDR3, the DNA is TGTGCCAGCAGCCAACGGACAGGGGGTACTGAAGCTTTCTTT.

CDR3 sequence reads: CASSKWCGTTNTGELFF. The CDR3, as DNA: TGTGCCAGCAGCAAATGGTGCGGGACGACGAACACCGGGGAGCTGTTTTTT. V and J are TRBV21-1 and TRBJ2-2; the table's TRBD2 call for D was not verified on the DNA. TRBV21-1 is recorded as a pseudogene. This CDR3 has 17 residues.

This chain joins TRBV2 and TRBJ2-7, with D possibly being TRBD1 (6 bases). The V end lost 7 bases, the J end lost 3 bases, and 13 bases lay between the germline ends. Germline CDR1 SNHLY, CDR2 FYNNEI. The CDR3 has 13 amino acids. The CDR3 DNA is TGTGCCAGCACCAAACAGGGTGGCTACGAGCAGTACTTC. This sequence encodes CASTKQGGYEQYF.

The rearrangement links TRBV6-5 to TRBJ2-1, with 10 bases aligning to TRBD1. The CDR3 sequence is 15 residues long. After removal of 8 bases from V and 7 bases from J, the junction contained 11 bases not matched to a gene. From germline, CDR1 is MNHEY and CDR2 SVGAGI. In nucleotides, the CDR3 is TGTGCCAGCCGCCAACGGACAGGGGGTTTTAATGAGCAGTTCTTC. Its translation is CASRQRTGGFNEQFF.

The chain couples TRBV30 to TRBJ1-6, with unresolved D. CDR3 length: 16 amino acids. Deletions cut 3 bases from V and 0 bases from J, with 12 bases between. The germline gives CDR1 GTSNPN, CDR2 SVGIG (reference sequence). The CDR3, as DNA: TGTGCCTGGAGATGGGCCCGGGGCTCCTATAATTCACCCCTCCACTTT. It yields the protein CAWRWARGSYNSPLHF.

The V gene is TRBV6-5, the J gene TRBJ2-7; D gene ambiguous. Germline V gene data show CDR1 as MNHEY and CDR2 as SVGAGI. V was cut by 4 bases and J by 2 bases, with 12 bases left in between. The CDR3 spans 14 residues. The CDR3 bases are TGTGCCAGCAGTTCCCCCGGGTCTACCTACGAGCAGTACTTC. It encodes CASSSPGSTYEQYF.

This clone has more than one count but fewer than ten. This sequence joins TRBV27 and TRBJ2-1; 10 nucleotides agree with TRBD2. Losses at the gene ends were 2 bases for V and 7 bases for J; bases not matched to a gene: 5. Germline-derived CDR1 and CDR2 are MNHEY and SMNVEV (reference sequence). This CDR3 contains 15 residues. The CDR3 region is CASSLTSGEGNEQFF. The CDR3 region has the DNA TGTGCCAGCAGTTTAACTAGCGGGGAGGGGAATGAGCAGTTCTTC.

The V gene is TRBV5-1, the J gene TRBJ2-1, with D tentatively TRBD2 (5 bases). V was cut by 3 bases and J by 0 bases, with 13 bases left in between. The CDR3 spans 16 residues. Germline-derived CDR1 and CDR2 are SGHRS and YFSETQ. The CDR3 spells CASSSEVGSSYNEQFF. The CDR3 DNA reads as TGCGCCAGCAGCTCCGAGGTGGGGAGCTCCTACAATGAGCAGTTCTTC.

The chain couples TRBV19 to TRBJ2-2; 11 nucleotides align to TRBD1. The CDR3 extends over 14 amino acids. V lost 9 bases, J lost 8 bases, and 8 bases stayed unmatched. Germline V gives CDR1 LNHDA, CDR2 SQIVND (reference sequence). The CDR3 nucleotides are TGTGCCAGGGGACAGGGGGAGGATTCGGGGGAGCTGTTTTTT. As protein: CARGQGEDSGELFF.

V gene TRBV19 combines with J gene TRBJ2-1; weak D call: TRBD2 (5 bases). Germline CDR1 is LNHDA and CDR2 is SQIVND (reference sequence). Deletions cut 6 bases from V and 8 bases from J, with 14 bases between. The length of the CDR3 is 13 residues. Written as DNA, the CDR3 is TGTGCCAGTAGCCTTACTAGTGGCGATGAGCAGTTCTTC. This translates into CASSLTSGDEQFF. Looking up the rest from reference TRBV19 and TRBJ2-1 gives the full variable domain: DGGITQSPKYLFRKEGQNVTLSCEQNLNHDAMYWYRQDPGQGLRLIYYSQIVNDFQKGDIAEGYSVSREKKESFPLTVTSAQKNPTAFYLCASSLTSGDEQFFGPGTRLTVL.

This clone came up once. V is TRBV18 and J is TRBJ2-2; possible D gene TRBD2, 6 bases. The germline V gene has CDR1 KGHSH and CDR2 LQKENI. V was trimmed by 7 bases and J by 1 base, leaving 10 bases between them. The CDR3 length is 14 residues. In nucleotides, the CDR3 is TGTGCCAGCTGGGGACTGCTGAACACCGGGGAGCTGTTTTTT. As protein: CASWGLLNTGELFF.

V is TRBV21-1 and J is TRBJ1-5. TRBV21-1 is listed as a pseudogene. The CDR3 has 14 amino acids. CDR3 amino acids: CASSGGRCNQPQHF. The CDR3 coding sequence is TGTGCCAGCAGCGGAGGACGGTGTAATCAGCCCCAGCATTTT.

The J gene is TRBJ2-7, the V gene TRBV5-1, with 9 bases lining up with TRBD1. Trimming removed 5 bases from V and 2 bases from J; junction bases left unmatched: 5. Germline lookup yields CDR1 SGHRS and CDR2 YFSETQ. The CDR3 spans 14 residues. For the CDR3, the DNA is TGCGCCAGCAGGGACAGGGGAAACCCCTACGAGCAGTACTTC. It encodes CASRDRGNPYEQYF.